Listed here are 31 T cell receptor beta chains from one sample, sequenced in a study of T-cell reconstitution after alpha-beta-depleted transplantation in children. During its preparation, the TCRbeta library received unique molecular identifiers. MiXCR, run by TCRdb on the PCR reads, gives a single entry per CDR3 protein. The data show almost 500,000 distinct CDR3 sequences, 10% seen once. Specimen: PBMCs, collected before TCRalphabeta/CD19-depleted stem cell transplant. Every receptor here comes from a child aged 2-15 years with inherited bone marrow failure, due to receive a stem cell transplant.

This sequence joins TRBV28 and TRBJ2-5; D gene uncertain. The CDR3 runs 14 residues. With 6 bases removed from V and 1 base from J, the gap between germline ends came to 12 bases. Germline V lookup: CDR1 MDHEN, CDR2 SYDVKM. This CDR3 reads CASSVIGLQETQYF. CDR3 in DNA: TGTGCCAGCAGCGTGATCGGCCTCCAAGAGACCCAGTACTTC. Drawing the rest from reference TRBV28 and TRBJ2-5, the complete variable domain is DVKVTQSSRYLVKRTGEKVFLECVQDMDHENMFWYRQDPGLGLRLIYFSYDVKMKEKGDIPEGYSVSREKKERFSLILESASTNQTSMYLCASSVIGLQETQYFGPGTRLLVL.

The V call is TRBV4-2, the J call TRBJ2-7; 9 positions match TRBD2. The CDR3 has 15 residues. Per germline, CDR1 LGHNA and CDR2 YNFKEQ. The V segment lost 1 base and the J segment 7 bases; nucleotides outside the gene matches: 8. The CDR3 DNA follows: TGTGCCAGCAGCCAAGGGGTAGCGGGAGTAAGGGAGCAGTACTTC. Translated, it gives CASSQGVAGVREQYF.

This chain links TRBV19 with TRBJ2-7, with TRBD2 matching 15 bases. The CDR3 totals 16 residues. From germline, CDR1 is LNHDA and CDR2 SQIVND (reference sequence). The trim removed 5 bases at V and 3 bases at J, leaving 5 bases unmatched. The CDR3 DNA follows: TGTGCCAGTAGTTGGGGACTAGCGGGAGGACACTACGAGCAGTACTTC. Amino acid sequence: CASSWGLAGGHYEQYF. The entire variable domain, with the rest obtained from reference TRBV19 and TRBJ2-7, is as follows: DGGITQSPKYLFRKEGQNVTLSCEQNLNHDAMYWYRQDPGQGLRLIYYSQIVNDFQKGDIAEGYSVSREKKESFPLTVTSAQKNPTAFYLCASSWGLAGGHYEQYFGPGTRLTVT.

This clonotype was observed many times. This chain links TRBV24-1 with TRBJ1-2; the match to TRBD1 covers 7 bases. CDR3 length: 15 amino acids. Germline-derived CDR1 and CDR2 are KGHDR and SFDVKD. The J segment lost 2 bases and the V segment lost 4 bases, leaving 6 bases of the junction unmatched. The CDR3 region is CATSDPGTDNYGYTF. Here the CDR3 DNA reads TGTGCCACCAGTGACCCAGGGACAGACAACTATGGCTACACCTTC.

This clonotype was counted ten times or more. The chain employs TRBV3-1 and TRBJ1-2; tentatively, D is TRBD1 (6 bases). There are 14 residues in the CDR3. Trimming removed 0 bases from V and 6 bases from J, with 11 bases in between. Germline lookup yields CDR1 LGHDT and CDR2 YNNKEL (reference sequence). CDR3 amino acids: CASSQDAGAHGYTF. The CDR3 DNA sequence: TGTGCCAGCAGCCAAGATGCGGGGGCGCATGGCTACACCTTC.

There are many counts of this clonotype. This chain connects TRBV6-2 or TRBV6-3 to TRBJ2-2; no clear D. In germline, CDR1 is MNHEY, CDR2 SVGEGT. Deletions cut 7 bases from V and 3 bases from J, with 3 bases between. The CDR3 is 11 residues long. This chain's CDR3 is CASKDTGELFF. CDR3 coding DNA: TGTGCCAGCAAGGACACCGGGGAGCTGTTTTTT.

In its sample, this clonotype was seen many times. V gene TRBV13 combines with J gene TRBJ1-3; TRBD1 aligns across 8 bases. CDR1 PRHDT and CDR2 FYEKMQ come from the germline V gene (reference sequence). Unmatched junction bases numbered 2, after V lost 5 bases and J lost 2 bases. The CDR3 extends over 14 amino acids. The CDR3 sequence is CASSATGAGNTIYF. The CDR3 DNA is TGTGCCAGCAGCGCGACAGGGGCTGGAAACACCATATATTTT.

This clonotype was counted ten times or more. As DNA, the CDR3 is TGCGCCAGCAGACAAAGAGGGGTGAACACCGGGGAGCTGTTTTTT. It codes for CASRQRGVNTGELFF. The V gene is TRBV5-1, the J gene TRBJ2-2; tentatively, D is TRBD1 or TRBD2 (5 bases each). CDR3 size: 15 residues. V gave up 5 bases and J gave up 1 base, with 12 bases separating them. Germline values: CDR1 SGHRS, CDR2 YFSETQ.

In nucleotides, the CDR3 is TGTGCCAGCAGCCCCGGACAGGCAATTAATGAAAAACTGTTTTTT. It specifies CASSPGQAINEKLFF. The chain combines TRBV12-3 or TRBV12-4 with TRBJ1-4; 7 bases map to TRBD1. J gave up 4 bases and V 6 bases, and 8 bases lay outside the gene matches. The CDR3 length is 15 residues.

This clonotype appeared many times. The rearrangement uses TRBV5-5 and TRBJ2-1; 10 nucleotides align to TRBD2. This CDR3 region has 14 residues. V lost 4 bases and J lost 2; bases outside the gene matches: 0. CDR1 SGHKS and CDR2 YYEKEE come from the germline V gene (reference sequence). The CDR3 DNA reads TGTGCCAGCAGCGGGACTAGCGCCTACAATGAGCAGTTCTTC. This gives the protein CASSGTSAYNEQFF.

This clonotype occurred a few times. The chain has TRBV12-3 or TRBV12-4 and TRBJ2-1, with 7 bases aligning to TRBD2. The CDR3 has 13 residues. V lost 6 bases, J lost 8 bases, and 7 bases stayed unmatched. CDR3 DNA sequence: TGTGCCAGCAGCCGTGGGGGAGGGGATGAGCAGTTCTTC. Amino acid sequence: CASSRGGGDEQFF.

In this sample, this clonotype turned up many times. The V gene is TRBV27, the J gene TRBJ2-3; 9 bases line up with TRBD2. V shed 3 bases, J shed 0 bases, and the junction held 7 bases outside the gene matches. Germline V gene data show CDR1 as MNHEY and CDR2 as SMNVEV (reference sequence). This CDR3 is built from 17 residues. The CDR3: CASSFSRLAESTDTQYF. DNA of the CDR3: TGTGCCAGCAGTTTCTCCAGACTAGCGGAGAGCACAGATACGCAGTATTTT.

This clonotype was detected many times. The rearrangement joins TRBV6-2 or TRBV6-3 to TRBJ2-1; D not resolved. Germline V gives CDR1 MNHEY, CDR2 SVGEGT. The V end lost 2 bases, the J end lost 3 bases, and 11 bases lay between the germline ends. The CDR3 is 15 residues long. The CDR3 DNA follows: TGTGCCAGCAGTTACGGCCAGGTACTCTACAATGAGCAGTTCTTC. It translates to CASSYGQVLYNEQFF.

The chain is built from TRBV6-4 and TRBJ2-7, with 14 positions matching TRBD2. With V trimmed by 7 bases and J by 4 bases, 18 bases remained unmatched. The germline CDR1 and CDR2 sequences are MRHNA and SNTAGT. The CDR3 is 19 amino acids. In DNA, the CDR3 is TGTGCCAGCATCTCCTTATCTGTAGGACTAGCGGGAGGAGGTTACGAGCAGTACTTC. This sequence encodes CASISLSVGLAGGGYEQYF.

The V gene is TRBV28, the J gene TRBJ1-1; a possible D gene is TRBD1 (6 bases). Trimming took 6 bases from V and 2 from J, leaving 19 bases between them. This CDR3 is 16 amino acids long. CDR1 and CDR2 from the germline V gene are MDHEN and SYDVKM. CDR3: CASSPPGEAQNTEAFF. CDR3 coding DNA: TGTGCCAGCAGCCCCCCAGGGGAAGCGCAAAACACTGAAGCTTTCTTT.

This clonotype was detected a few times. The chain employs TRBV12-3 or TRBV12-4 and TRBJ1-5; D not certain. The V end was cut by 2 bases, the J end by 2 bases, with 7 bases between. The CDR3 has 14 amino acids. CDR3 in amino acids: CASSLLDRNQPQHF. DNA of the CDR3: TGTGCCAGCAGTTTACTTGATCGCAATCAGCCCCAGCATTTT.

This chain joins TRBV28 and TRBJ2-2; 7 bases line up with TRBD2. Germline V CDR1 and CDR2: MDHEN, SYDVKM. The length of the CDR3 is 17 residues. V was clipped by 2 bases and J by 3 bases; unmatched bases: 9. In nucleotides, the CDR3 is TGTGCCAGCAGTTTACCCGTTTGGCTAGCGGACACCGGGGAGCTGTTTTTT. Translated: CASSLPVWLADTGELFF. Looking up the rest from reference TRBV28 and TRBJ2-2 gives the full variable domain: DVKVTQSSRYLVKRTGEKVFLECVQDMDHENMFWYRQDPGLGLRLIYFSYDVKMKEKGDIPEGYSVSREKKERFSLILESASTNQTSMYLCASSLPVWLADTGELFFGEGSRLTVL.

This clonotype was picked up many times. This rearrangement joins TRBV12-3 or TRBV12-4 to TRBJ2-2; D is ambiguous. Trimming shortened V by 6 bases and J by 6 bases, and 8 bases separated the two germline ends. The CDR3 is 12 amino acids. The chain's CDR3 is CASRWTPGELFF. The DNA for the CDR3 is TGTGCCAGCAGATGGACCCCCGGGGAGCTGTTTTTT.

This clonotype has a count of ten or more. The CDR3 protein is CASSQGKTSGEETQYF. The CDR3 DNA is TGTGCCAGCAGCCAAGGGAAGACTAGCGGCGAAGAGACCCAGTACTTC. The J gene is TRBJ2-5, the V gene TRBV4-2; TRBD2 agrees at 9 bases. Germline CDR1 LGHNA, CDR2 YNFKEQ. The CDR3 spans 16 residues. V shed 1 base and J 3 bases; nucleotides not matched to a gene: 6.

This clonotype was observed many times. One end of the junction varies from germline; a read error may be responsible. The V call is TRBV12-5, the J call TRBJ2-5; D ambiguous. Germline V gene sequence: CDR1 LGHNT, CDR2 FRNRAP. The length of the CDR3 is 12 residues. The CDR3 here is CASGLDLETQYF. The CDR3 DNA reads TGTGCTAGTGGCTTGGATTTGGAGACCCAGTACTTC.

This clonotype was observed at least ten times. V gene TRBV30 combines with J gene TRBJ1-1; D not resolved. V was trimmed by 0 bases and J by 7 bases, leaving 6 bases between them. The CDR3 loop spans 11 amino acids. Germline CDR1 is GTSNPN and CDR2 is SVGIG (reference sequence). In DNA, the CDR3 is TGTGCCTGGAGTGTTGCGAGTGAAGCTTTCTTT. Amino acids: CAWSVASEAFF.

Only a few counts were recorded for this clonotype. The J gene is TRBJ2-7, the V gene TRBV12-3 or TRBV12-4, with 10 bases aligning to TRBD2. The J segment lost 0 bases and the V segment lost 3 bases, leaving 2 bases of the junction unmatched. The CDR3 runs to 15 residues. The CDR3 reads CASSFTSGTSYEQYF. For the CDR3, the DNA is TGTGCCAGCAGTTTCACTAGCGGGACCTCCTACGAGCAGTACTTC.

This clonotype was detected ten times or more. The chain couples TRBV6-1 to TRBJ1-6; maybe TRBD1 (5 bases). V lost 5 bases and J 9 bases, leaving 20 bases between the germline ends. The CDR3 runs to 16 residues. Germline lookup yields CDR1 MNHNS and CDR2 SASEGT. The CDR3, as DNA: TGTGCCAGCAGTCCGATTGGGGCCTTGGCCGGTTCACCCCTCCACTTT. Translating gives CASSPIGALAGSPLHF.

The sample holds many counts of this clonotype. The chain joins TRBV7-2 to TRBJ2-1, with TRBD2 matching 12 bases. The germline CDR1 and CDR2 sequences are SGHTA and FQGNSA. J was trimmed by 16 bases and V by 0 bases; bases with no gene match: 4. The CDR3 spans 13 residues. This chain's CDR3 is CASSLALAGGYFF. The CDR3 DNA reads TGTGCCAGCAGCTTAGCCCTAGCGGGAGGGTACTTCTTC.

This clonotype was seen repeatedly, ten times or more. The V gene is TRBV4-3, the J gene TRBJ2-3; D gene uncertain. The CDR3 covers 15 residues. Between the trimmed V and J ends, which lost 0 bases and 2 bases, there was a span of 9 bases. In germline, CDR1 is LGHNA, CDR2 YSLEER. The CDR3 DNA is TGCGCCAGCAGCCAAGACTTCCACCCCACAGATACGCAGTATTTT. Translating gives CASSQDFHPTDTQYF.

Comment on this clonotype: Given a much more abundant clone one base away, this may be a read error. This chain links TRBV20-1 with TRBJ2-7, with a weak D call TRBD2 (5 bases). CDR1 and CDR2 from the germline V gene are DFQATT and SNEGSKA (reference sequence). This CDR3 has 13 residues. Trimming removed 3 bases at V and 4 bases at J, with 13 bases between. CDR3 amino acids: CSARDGDRYEQYF. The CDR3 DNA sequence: TGCAGTGCTAGGGACGGGGATCGATACGAGCAGTACTTC.

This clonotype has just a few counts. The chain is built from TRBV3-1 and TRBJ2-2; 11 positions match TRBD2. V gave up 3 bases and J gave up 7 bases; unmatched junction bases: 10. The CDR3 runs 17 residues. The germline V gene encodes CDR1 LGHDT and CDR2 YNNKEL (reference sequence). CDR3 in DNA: TGTGCCAGCAGCCACTACACGACTAGCGGGATAGACGGGGAGCTGTTTTTT. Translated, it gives CASSHYTTSGIDGELFF.

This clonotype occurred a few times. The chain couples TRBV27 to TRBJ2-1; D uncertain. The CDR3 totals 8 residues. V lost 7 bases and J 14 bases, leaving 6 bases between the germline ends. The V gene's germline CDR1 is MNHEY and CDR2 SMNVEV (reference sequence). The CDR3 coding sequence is TGTGCCAGCACCACCAAGTTCTTC. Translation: CASTTKFF.

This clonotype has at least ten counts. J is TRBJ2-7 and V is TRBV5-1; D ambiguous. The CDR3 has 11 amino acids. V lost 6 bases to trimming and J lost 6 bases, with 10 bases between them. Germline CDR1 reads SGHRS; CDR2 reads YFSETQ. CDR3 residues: CASMSSREQYF. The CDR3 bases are TGCGCCAGCATGTCATCTCGCGAGCAGTACTTC. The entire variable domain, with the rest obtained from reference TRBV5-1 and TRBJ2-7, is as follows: KAGVTQTPRYLIKTRGQQVTLSCSPISGHRSVSWYQQTPGQGLQFLFEYFSETQRNKGNFPGRFSGRQFSNSRSEMNVSTLELGDSALYLCASMSSREQYFGPGTRLTVT.

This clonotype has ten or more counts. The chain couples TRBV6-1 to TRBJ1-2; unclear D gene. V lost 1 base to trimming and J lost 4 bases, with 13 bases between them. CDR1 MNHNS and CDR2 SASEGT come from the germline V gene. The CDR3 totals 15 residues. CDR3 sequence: CASSEDWINSYGYTF. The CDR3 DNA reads TGTGCCAGCAGTGAAGATTGGATAAACTCCTATGGCTACACCTTC.

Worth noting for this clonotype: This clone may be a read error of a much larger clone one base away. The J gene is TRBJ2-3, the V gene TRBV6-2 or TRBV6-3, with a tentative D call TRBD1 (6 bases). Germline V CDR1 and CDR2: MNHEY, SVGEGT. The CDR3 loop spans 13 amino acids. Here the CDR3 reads CARSRDTTDTQYF. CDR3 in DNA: TGTGCCCGCAGCCGGGACACGACAGATACGCAGTATTTT.